These 21 T cell receptor beta chains were sequenced from one sample in a study of blood T cells in healthy people across ages (dated by TCRdb to about 2015). The library was produced with 5' RACE. TCRdb lists the instrument as Illumina HiSeq 2500. The second PCR ran for roughly 7 to 11 cycles and used a J-beta primer mix along with a sample-barcoded 5' primer. TCRdb trimmed the raw reads at Q25, called clones with MiXCR and kept productive beta chains. Each entry merges the rows of one CDR3 protein and shows their most common DNA and genes. The sample records 790,000 or so distinct CDR3 sequences, more than 50% of which are singletons. The leading ten clones occupy about 26% of the sample. The sequenced sample consisted of blood. These TCRs come from a man aged 35 to 55 in good health.

This chain uses TRBV6-5 with TRBJ2-7; D unclear. The CDR3 length is 12 residues. The V and J ends lost 8 bases and 5 bases respectively, with 13 bases between them. CDR1 and CDR2 (germline): MNHEY, SVGAGI. The CDR3 sequence is CASATPWNEQYF. The CDR3, as DNA: TGTGCCAGCGCTACCCCCTGGAACGAGCAGTACTTC.

The table lists this clonotype with a few counts. This sequence joins TRBV10-3 and TRBJ2-7; 7 bases align to TRBD1. The V gene's germline CDR1 is ENHRY and CDR2 SYGVKD. The CDR3 runs to 14 residues. The V and J ends lost 6 bases and 3 bases, in that order; junction bases with no gene match: 8. CDR3 residues: CAIRSDRTNYEQYF. The CDR3 nucleotides are TGTGCCATCAGATCGGACAGGACCAACTACGAGCAGTACTTC.

The rearrangement uses TRBV20-1 and TRBJ2-1; no clear D. CDR1 DFQATT and CDR2 SNEGSKA come from the germline V gene (reference sequence). CDR3 length: 15 amino acids. Trimming took off 5 bases at V and 0 bases at J, with 14 bases between the two ends. CDR3 DNA sequence: TGCAGTGCTCAGAGATCGGTTCCCTCCTACAATGAGCAGTTCTTC. Its protein is CSAQRSVPSYNEQFF.

This clonotype was detected only a few times. The chain combines TRBV9 with TRBJ2-3, with no clear D. The CDR3 runs to 14 residues. V lost 4 bases and J 4 bases, leaving 13 bases between the germline ends. CDR1 is SGDLS, CDR2 YYNGEE, per germline. Here the CDR3 reads CASSPGGSPDTQYF. Here the CDR3 DNA reads TGTGCCAGCAGCCCTGGTGGCAGCCCAGATACGCAGTATTTT.

The chain joins TRBV5-6 to TRBJ2-6, with unresolved D. The CDR3 is made up of 16 amino acids. Germline values: CDR1 SGHDT, CDR2 YYEEEE. Trimming left V 3 bases short and J 2 bases short, with 12 bases between. The CDR3 is CASSSDNGPGANVLTF. In DNA form, the CDR3 reads TGTGCCAGCAGCTCCGACAACGGACCTGGGGCCAACGTCCTGACTTTC. The variable domain in full, with the rest retrieved from reference TRBV5-6 and TRBJ2-6, is DAGVTQSPTHLIKTRGQQVTLRCSPKSGHDTVSWYQQALGQGPQFIFQYYEEEERQRGNFPDRFSGHQFPNYSSELNVNALLLGDSALYLCASSSDNGPGANVLTFGAGSRLTVL.

V and J are TRBV28 and TRBJ1-4; no clear D. The germline CDR1 and CDR2 sequences are MDHEN and SYDVKM. With 5 bases removed from V and 8 bases from J, the gap between germline ends came to 21 bases. The CDR3 sequence is 16 residues long. For the CDR3, the DNA is TGTGCCAGCAGTCCTTTCAGTACCTCGATGGGGGAAAAACTGTTTTTT. It codes for CASSPFSTSMGEKLFF.

This clonotype was seen a handful of times. This chain links TRBV29-1 with TRBJ1-5, with TRBD1 identical over 7 bases. This CDR3 is 13 amino acids long. The germline V gene encodes CDR1 SQVTM and CDR2 ANQGSEA. The V gene end was trimmed by 6 bases and the J gene end by 2 bases; junction bases not matched to a gene: 4. This CDR3 reads CSVRQGGNQPQHF. In nucleotides, the CDR3 is TGCAGCGTACGACAGGGCGGCAATCAGCCCCAGCATTTT.

This clonotype was recorded a few times. This rearrangement joins TRBV12-3 or TRBV12-4 to TRBJ2-2; D is perhaps TRBD1 or TRBD2 (5 bases each). This CDR3 region has 18 residues. Between the trimmed V and J ends, which lost 5 bases and 6 bases, there was a span of 25 bases. Here the CDR3 reads CASSRQMTAGRSPGELFF. CDR3 bases: TGTGCCAGCAGTCGTCAAATGACCGCAGGGAGATCCCCCGGGGAGCTGTTTTTT.

This rearrangement joins TRBV4-1 to TRBJ1-5; D remains unclear. V was clipped by 0 bases and J by 7 bases, with 13 bases between them. CDR3 length equals 15 residues. Germline V gene sequence: CDR1 MGHRA, CDR2 YSYEKL. CDR3 amino acids: CASSQEAGRGQPQHF. In DNA form, the CDR3 reads TGCGCCAGCAGCCAAGAAGCCGGGAGAGGGCAGCCCCAGCATTTT.

The chain couples TRBV25-1 to TRBJ1-2; 9 bases match TRBD1. The CDR3 is 13 amino acids. CDR1 and CDR2 from the germline V gene are MGHDK and SYGVNS. V dropped 10 bases and J dropped 4; count of bases not matched to a gene: 7. The CDR3 here is CATEQGAGYGYTF. The CDR3 DNA sequence: TGTGCCACCGAACAGGGGGCTGGCTATGGCTACACCTTC.

The chain uses TRBV20-1 and TRBJ1-5; D unclear. The CDR3 is made up of 13 amino acids. V dropped 5 bases and J dropped 1 base, with 9 bases sitting between them. From germline, CDR1 is DFQATT and CDR2 SNEGSKA (reference sequence). In nucleotides, the CDR3 is TGCAGTGCTGGCGGTGCGAGCAATCAGCCCCAGCATTTT. Translation gives CSAGGASNQPQHF.

The CDR3 reads CASGEGGGQPQHF. CDR3 DNA: TGTGCCAGCGGGGAGGGGGGCGGTCAGCCCCAGCATTTT. The chain recombines TRBV2 with TRBJ1-5, with a tentative D call TRBD1 (6 bases). Germline CDR1 reads SNHLY; CDR2 reads FYNNEI. The CDR3 is made up of 13 amino acids. V was shortened by 8 bases and J by 6 bases, with 14 bases between the two germline ends.

The CDR3 loop is CASSLGSGTGETQYF. The CDR3 nucleotides read TGTGCCAGCAGCTTGGGGTCGGGGACTGGAGAGACCCAGTACTTC. The chain carries TRBV5-8 and TRBJ2-7; TRBD2 might be the D (6 bases). Judging by the DNA end, TRBJ2-5 fits better; the J call may be wrong. Germline V gene data show CDR1 as SGHTS and CDR2 as YDEGEE. The CDR3 sequence is 15 residues long.

This clonotype was observed a few times. The chain recombines TRBV27 with TRBJ2-3; D is ambiguous. This CDR3 has 13 amino acids. The V and J ends lost 6 bases and 6 bases respectively, with 13 bases between them. CDR1 MNHEY and CDR2 SMNVEV come from the germline V gene (reference sequence). The CDR3 region is CASSPTFGDTQYF. As DNA, the CDR3 is TGTGCCAGCAGCCCCACGTTTGGGGATACGCAGTATTTT.

The gene calls are TRBV27 and TRBJ2-5, with 8 nucleotides matching TRBD1. This CDR3 has 15 amino acids. The J segment lost 4 bases and the V segment lost 4 bases, leaving 8 bases of the junction unmatched. CDR1 and CDR2 (germline): MNHEY, SMNVEV (reference sequence). The CDR3 protein is CASSSLTGDTETQYF. CDR3 sequence (DNA): TGTGCCAGCAGTTCACTGACAGGGGATACAGAGACCCAGTACTTC.

This clonotype was counted once. The chain joins TRBV5-6 to TRBJ2-5, with 7 bases identical to TRBD2. The CDR3 length is 17 residues. Germline CDR1 reads SGHDT; CDR2 reads YYEEEE. Unmatched junction bases numbered 15, after V lost 4 bases and J lost 3 bases. CDR3 DNA: TGTGCCAGCAGCCTGCCACCGGGGACTAAAGTGAAAGAGACCCAGTACTTC. Residues: CASSLPPGTKVKETQYF.

Comments on this clonotype: Germline and junction disagree at one end, which may indicate a read error. V gene TRBV20-1 combines with J gene TRBJ1-6; D is ambiguous. The CDR3 totals 11 residues. Looked up from germline, CDR1 is DFQATT and CDR2 is SNEGSKA (reference sequence). The CDR3 sequence is CGAREDSPLHF. The CDR3 bases are TGCGGTGCTAGGGAAGATTCACCCCTCCACTTT.

A single count supports this clonotype. The chain is built from TRBV7-9 and TRBJ2-3; D ambiguous. The CDR3 length is 14 residues. The V gene's germline CDR1 is SEHNR and CDR2 FQNEAQ (reference sequence). Trimming removed 3 bases at V and 0 bases at J, with 7 bases between. CDR3 DNA: TGTGCCAGCAGCTTTATTAGCAGCACAGATACGCAGTATTTT. Translated, it gives CASSFISSTDTQYF.

This rearrangement joins TRBV3-1 to TRBJ2-1; 7 bases are a match to TRBD2. Germline V gene data show CDR1 as LGHDT and CDR2 as YNNKEL (reference sequence). The CDR3 consists of 13 residues. Trimming took 0 bases from V and 15 from J; bases not matched to a gene: 8. The CDR3 reads CASSQDRRLALFF. For the CDR3, the DNA is TGTGCCAGCAGCCAAGATCGGCGACTAGCTTTGTTCTTC.

This clonotype was seen only a few times. This chain uses TRBV7-2 with TRBJ2-4, with 7 bases fitting TRBD2. The DNA end is more similar to TRBJ2-7, so the J call may be wrong. The CDR3 extends over 16 amino acids. In germline, CDR1 is SGHTA, CDR2 FQGNSA. CDR3 sequence reads: CASSFASGGIRNEQYF. CDR3 nucleotide sequence: TGTGCCAGCAGCTTTGCTAGCGGAGGGATCAGGAACGAGCAGTACTTC.

On this clonotype itself: A much larger clone lies one base from this, so it may be a read error. V and J are TRBV7-3 and TRBJ1-1, with D maybe TRBD1 (6 bases). The CDR3 consists of 14 residues. Trimming stripped 3 bases from V and 4 bases from J, with 12 bases between. Germline-derived CDR1 and CDR2 are SGHTA and FQGTGA. The CDR3 here is CASSLAGVATEAFF. The CDR3 bases are TGTGCCAGCAGCTTGGCAGGGGTGGCCACTGAAGCTTTCTTT.